Given below is one T cell receptor beta chain in context. Its antigen is still unknown. The sample is drawn from a study of blood T cells in healthy people across ages. Findings and limits, study-wide: There was no known CMV status for donors, so expanded clonotype changes were possibly confounded. A strong correlation between TCR beta diversity and naive T cell percentage was seen. One million T cells yielded diversity estimates that were considered underestimates.

A second PCR, run for about 7 to 11 cycles, used a sample-barcoded 5' primer plus a J-beta primer mix. A minimum of 2.5 million CDR3-containing paired-end reads was obtained for each sample. TCRdb used MiXCR to reprocess the 5' RACE reads, holding one entry per CDR3 protein. Among 600,000 to 850,000 distinct CDR3 sequences listed, roughly 43% were seen once. Between the trimmed V and J ends, which lost 5 bases and 9 bases, there was a span of 12 bases. The CDR3 covers 12 residues. Germline V lookup: CDR1 MNHEY, CDR2 SMNVEV (reference sequence). The TCR comes from a woman aged 60-75 years in good health. The chain has TRBV27 and TRBJ2-3; no reliable D call. The specimen was blood. As DNA, the CDR3 is TGTGCCAGCAGTCGGCCTGGCAAAACGCAGTATTTT. Translated, it gives CASSRPGKTQYF.